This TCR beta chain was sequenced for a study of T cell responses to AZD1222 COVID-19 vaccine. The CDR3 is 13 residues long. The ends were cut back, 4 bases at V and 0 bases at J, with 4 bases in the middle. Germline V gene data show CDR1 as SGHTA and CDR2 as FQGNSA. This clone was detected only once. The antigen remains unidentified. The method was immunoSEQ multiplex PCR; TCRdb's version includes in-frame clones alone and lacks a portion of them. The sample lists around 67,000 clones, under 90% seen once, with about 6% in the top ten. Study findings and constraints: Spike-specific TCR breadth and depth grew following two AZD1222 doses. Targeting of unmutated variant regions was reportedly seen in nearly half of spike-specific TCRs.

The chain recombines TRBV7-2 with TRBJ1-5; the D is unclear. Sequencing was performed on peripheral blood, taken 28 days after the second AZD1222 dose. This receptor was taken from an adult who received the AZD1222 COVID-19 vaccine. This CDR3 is CASSSYSNQPQHF. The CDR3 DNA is TGTGCCAGCAGCTCATATAGCAATCAGCCCCAGCATTTT.